One T cell receptor beta chain is described in this entry. The CDR3 spans 13 residues. Looked up from germline, CDR1 is MNHNY and CDR2 is SVGAGI (reference sequence). Trimming removed 1 base at V and 4 bases at J, with 7 bases between. Seattle's enrolled individuals joined amid active infection and were then monitored longitudinally. In the source study's methods: Researchers report that nucleated cell counts were estimated from reference gene primer amplification. Generated by immunoSEQ multiplex PCR, the TCRdb table keeps only in-frame clones and is missing some. Clone size and V and J calls were adopted from that table, with D and trimming inferred from the DNA. This sample yields 250,000 to 400,000 clones, of which 85% to 90% are seen a single time; 2.9% belongs to the top ten. This record comes from a study of blood T cell repertoires in COVID-19.

This chain connects TRBV6-6 to TRBJ1-1; maybe TRBD1 (5 bases). The clonotype originates from a woman in her 30s with COVID-19, enrolled during active disease. The material sequenced was peripheral blood. CDR3 DNA sequence: TGTGCCAGCAGTTACTACGGGGGCACTGAAGCTTTCTTT. Its translation is CASSYYGGTEAFF.